The rows below give T cell receptor beta chains drawn from one sample of a study of blood T cell repertoires in COVID-19. The table came from immunoSEQ multiplex PCR; TCRdb's copy has only in-frame clones and leaves some out. The table has under 250,000 clones, 92% seen once; the top ten hold around 1.2%. Sequencing input: peripheral blood. The source is a man in his thirties or forties with acute or convalescent COVID-19. Both conserved end residues are trimmed from each CDR3. Each record gives: J gene, V gene, clone size, CDR3 length, CDR3 protein. Clone sizes are given selectively: once, few, many, or a class where the clone is expanded.

J: TRBJ2-3
V: TRBV19
size: -
length: 13
CDR3: ASSILAGGPDTQY

J: TRBJ2-5
V: TRBV20-1
size: -
length: 9
CDR3: SVGRGETQY

J: TRBJ2-3
V: TRBV6-5
size: -
length: 14
CDR3: ASSYGSGRATDTQY

J: TRBJ2-2
V: TRBV5-1
size: few
length: 14
CDR3: ASSLTSGGVLGELF

J: TRBJ2-7
V: TRBV3-1/TRBV3-2
size: -
length: 13
CDR3: ASSLTPGTPYEQY

J: TRBJ2-1
V: TRBV5-1
size: -
length: 15
CDR3: ASSGTSGVSSYNEQF

J: TRBJ1-4
V: TRBV9
size: -
length: 13
CDR3: ASSAGGQGDEKLF

J: TRBJ2-3
V: TRBV5-1
size: -
length: 15
CDR3: ASSPGPTSPSTDTQY

J: TRBJ2-4
V: TRBV3-1/TRBV3-2
size: -
length: 13
CDR3: ASTPSFSEYGVQY

J: TRBJ2-4
V: TRBV11-2
size: -
length: 13
CDR3: ASSYRDSRLDIQY

J: TRBJ2-5
V: TRBV2
size: -
length: 10
CDR3: ASDAQEETQY

J: TRBJ1-1
V: TRBV9
size: -
length: 12
CDR3: ASSSEGAHTEAF

J: TRBJ1-6
V: TRBV4-1
size: -
length: 13
CDR3: ASSQPDQGNSPLH

J: TRBJ2-1
V: TRBV4-1
size: -
length: 14
CDR3: ASSPISLAGVNEQF

J: TRBJ1-4
V: TRBV7-2
size: -
length: 14
CDR3: ASSLAAGVTNEKLF

J: TRBJ2-7
V: TRBV20-1
size: -
length: 12
CDR3: SASGLAQTYEQY

J: TRBJ1-1
V: TRBV10-2
size: -
length: 12
CDR3: ASSDPGSMTEAF

J: TRBJ1-1
V: TRBV18
size: once
length: 14
CDR3: ASSLRGAPLGTEAF

J: TRBJ2-5
V: TRBV28
size: once
length: 13
CDR3: ASSSGLAGLETQY

J: TRBJ1-2
V: TRBV19
size: -
length: 13
CDR3: ASSEHVARGGGYT

J: TRBJ2-1
V: TRBV27
size: -
length: 10
CDR3: ASSNLANEQF

J: TRBJ2-6
V: TRBV6-4
size: once
length: 18
CDR3: ASGRDRMMTNGTGANVLT

J: TRBJ2-7
V: TRBV28
size: -
length: 12
CDR3: ASSWVAEFYEQY

J: TRBJ2-1
V: TRBV5-1
size: -
length: 11
CDR3: ASSQTGYNEQF

J: TRBJ1-5
V: TRBV13
size: -
length: 13
CDR3: ASSSGQRGGQPQH

J: TRBJ1-5
V: TRBV27
size: -
length: 12
CDR3: ASRKGQGHQPQH

J: TRBJ2-7
V: TRBV28
size: -
length: 10
CDR3: ASSSPNSEQY

J: TRBJ1-5
V: TRBV27
size: -
length: 13
CDR3: ASASAGDSNQPQH

J: TRBJ2-2
V: TRBV28
size: -
length: 13
CDR3: ASSSRGLRSGELF

J: TRBJ1-2
V: TRBV6-5
size: -
length: 12
CDR3: ASNSRAGSYGYT

J: TRBJ2-7
V: TRBV6-5
size: -
length: 14
CDR3: ASSYRALAKTYEQY

J: TRBJ2-5
V: TRBV11-2
size: -
length: 11
CDR3: ASSLDRGETQY

J: TRBJ1-5
V: TRBV24-1
size: -
length: 14
CDR3: ATSDTGQGRNQPQH

J: TRBJ2-1
V: TRBV6-5
size: -
length: 13
CDR3: ASRRLADLYNEQF

J: TRBJ1-2
V: TRBV7-9
size: -
length: 12
CDR3: ASSPNRGDYGYT

J: TRBJ1-1
V: TRBV19
size: -
length: 13
CDR3: ASSIQWGRNTEAF

J: TRBJ2-6
V: TRBV3-1/TRBV3-2
size: -
length: 20
CDR3: ASSQARRIAGAGVSGANVLT

J: TRBJ2-7
V: TRBV5-6
size: -
length: 11
CDR3: ASSKTGLAEQY

J: TRBJ1-3
V: TRBV12-3/TRBV12-4
size: -
length: 11
CDR3: ASIAGGGNTIY

J: TRBJ1-1
V: TRBV6-1
size: -
length: 12
CDR3: ASSERGGNTEAF

J: TRBJ2-2
V: TRBV2
size: -
length: 12
CDR3: ASSTHQNTGELF

J: TRBJ2-6
V: TRBV21-1
size: once
length: 15
CDR3: ASSDLRRDSGANVLT

J: TRBJ1-5
V: TRBV19
size: -
length: 13
CDR3: ASSPRDMTNQPQH

J: TRBJ1-2
V: TRBV5-1
size: -
length: 13
CDR3: ASSQPGQEFYGYT

J: TRBJ1-6
V: TRBV21-1
size: -
length: 17
CDR3: ASSNREVTKGQGNSPLH

J: TRBJ2-5
V: TRBV9
size: -
length: 11
CDR3: ASSVGGSETQY

J: TRBJ2-2
V: TRBV19
size: -
length: 12
CDR3: ATQRAENTGELF

J: TRBJ2-3
V: TRBV5-1
size: -
length: 13
CDR3: ASNPSVGGQDTQY

J: TRBJ1-2
V: TRBV6-5
size: -
length: 12
CDR3: ASRAGQGLYGYT

J: TRBJ2-7
V: TRBV6-6
size: -
length: 14
CDR3: ASSYGTATQSYEQY

J: TRBJ2-7
V: TRBV6-6
size: -
length: 14
CDR3: ASSYASPPGPYEQY

J: TRBJ2-7
V: TRBV6-5
size: -
length: 13
CDR3: ASKRGAGASYEQY